This TCR beta chain was sequenced for a study of cytomegalovirus exposure and HLA in healthy donors. The PCR employed 60 Vbeta primers together with 13 Jbeta primers. The assay was immunoSEQ multiplex PCR, and TCRdb's table has in-frame clones only and misses some. This table has around 95,000 clones, around 84% appearing once. The CDR3 has 16 residues. With V trimmed by 5 bases and J by 7 bases, 12 bases remained unmatched. Germline CDR1 and CDR2: LNHNV and YYDKDF (reference sequence). The J gene is TRBJ2-7, the V gene TRBV15; TRBD2 aligns across 12 bases. Sequencing was done on a sample of PBMCs. The origin of this receptor is a woman between 40 and 55 years old in good health and CMV-seropositive. CDR3 DNA sequence: TGTGCCACCAGCGCCGAGAACCCACTAGCGGGAGGTGAGCAGTACTTC. Protein: CATSAENPLAGGEQYF.